This T cell receptor beta chain was identified in a study of blood T cell repertoires in COVID-19. Across the study: The cDNA or gDNA used as material had been derived from T cells, B-cell-depleted T cells, or PBMCs.

Source study methods: Estimated nucleated cell counts came from reference gene primer amplification. TCRdb keeps only in-frame clones here, not all; method: immunoSEQ multiplex PCR. The V and J calls and clone size were taken over from that table, and D and trimming were inferred from the DNA. The repertoire includes over 75,000 clones, approximately 84% of them detected once, and about 10% sits in the top ten. This clone was counted many times. Trimming took off 7 bases at V and 0 bases at J, with 13 bases between the two ends. Germline-derived CDR1 and CDR2 are LNHDA and SQIVND (reference sequence). This CDR3 contains 15 residues.

The chain is built from TRBV19 and TRBJ1-5; maybe TRBD1 (6 bases). This TCR derives from a man aged 70-80 years with acute or convalescent COVID-19. The sequencing sample was made of peripheral blood. DNA of the CDR3: TGTGCCAGTATTGGACAGTCCAATAGCAATCAGCCCCAGCATTTT. As protein: CASIGQSNSNQPQHF.